The clone carrying this T cell receptor (beta chain) appeared a few times. Antigen unknown. Three rounds of nested PCR, following a modified ARM-PCR protocol, produced the TCRbeta library. TCRdb called the multiplex PCR reads again in MiXCR, with one record for every CDR3 protein. Of about 140,000 distinct CDR3 sequences listed, around 66% were seen once; the top ten hold 18%. No cell sorting was done before RNA was extracted from the tissue. Newly diagnosed lung cancer patients had thoracic surgery in China, August–late 2014, without prior chemotherapy. The CDR3 runs to 16 residues. The V and J ends lost 1 base and 0 bases, in that order; junction bases with no gene match: 3. Per germline, CDR1 SGHRS and CDR2 YFSETQ. These data come from a study of tumor and adjacent non-tumor tissue in lung cancer. Points from the study as a whole: In normal lung, the top 100 clones were significantly more dominant than in tumor. Patients with more diverse tumor TCRs had worse survival.

Sequencing was carried out using lung tumor tissue. The chain links TRBV5-1 to TRBJ2-3; 9 bases align to TRBD2. This sequence originates from a man between 60 and 70 years old with small cell lung cancer. CDR3 loop: CASSLSTSGSTDTQYF. CDR3 nucleotide sequence: TGCGCCAGCAGCTTGAGTACTAGCGGGAGCACAGATACGCAGTATTTT.